This T cell receptor beta chain was profiled in a study of beta chain features in type 1 diabetes. Findings of the study overall: All four CD4+ subsets from Type 1 diabetes patients carried moderately but significantly shorter TCRB CDR3s. Shorter templates might be favored by PCR, and equally so in patients and in controls. cDNA-based reads could over-represent cells with high TCR expression. In type 1 diabetes patients, VDJ junctions had fewer insertions; deletions at these junctions were more frequent. The question of HLA type influencing TCRB rearrangement was one that remained unresolved here.

This clone was counted between two and nine times. Its antigen is not identified. Expressed TCRB transcripts were sequenced, since all the RNA that had been isolated was reverse transcribed. The method was immunoSEQ multiplex PCR; TCRdb's version includes in-frame clones alone and lacks a portion of them. The table records 240,000 or so clones, roughly 20% of them present only once. V was cut by 0 bases and J by 9 bases, with 19 bases left in between. Per the germline V gene, CDR1 is SGDLS and CDR2 is YYNGEE. The CDR3 loop spans 16 amino acids. This TCR was sampled from a woman aged 40 to 50 with type 1 diabetes. The V gene is TRBV9, the J gene TRBJ2-1; a weak D match, TRBD1 (5 bases). Sequenced: naive CD4+ T cells from blood. Written as DNA, the CDR3 is TGTGCCAGCAGCGTAGTATCGGCAGCCGCCCAGGGTGAGCAGTTCTTC. Protein sequence: CASSVVSAAAQGEQFF.